These 18 T cell receptor beta chains were all obtained from the same sample, sequenced in a study of T cell changes during pregnancy in multiple sclerosis. The protocol was immunoSEQ multiplex PCR, while the TCRdb copy is restricted to in-frame clones and leaves out a portion. The repertoire holds about 47,000 clones, with 80% to 95% as singletons. Source: peripheral blood, taken in the third trimester of pregnancy. The receptors here all came from a female donor with multiple sclerosis, enrolled in a pregnancy study.

The chain recombines TRBV11-2 with TRBJ2-7; 9 positions agree with TRBD2. J was trimmed by 3 bases and V by 7 bases; bases with no gene match: 4. Germline V gene data show CDR1 as SGHAT and CDR2 as FQNNGV. The CDR3 contains 13 residues. The CDR3 protein is CASNLAGNYEQYF. The DNA of the CDR3 is TGTGCCAGCAACCTAGCGGGAAACTACGAGCAGTACTTC.

The V and J genes are TRBV5-6 and TRBJ2-2, with 7 bases that match TRBD1. The germline CDR1 and CDR2 sequences are SGHDT and YYEEEE. The CDR3 extends over 17 amino acids. The J segment lost 2 bases and the V segment lost 1 base, leaving 8 bases of the junction unmatched. CDR3 amino acids: CASSLLGRGTNTGELFF. The CDR3 nucleotides read TGTGCCAGCAGCTTGTTAGGCAGGGGGACAAACACCGGGGAGCTGTTTTTT.

This chain joins TRBV2 and TRBJ2-2; the match to TRBD1 covers 8 bases. Per germline, CDR1 SNHLY and CDR2 FYNNEI. The CDR3 is 15 amino acids. The junction had 7 bases not matched to a gene; V was cut back by 8 bases and J by 2 bases. For the CDR3, the DNA is TGTGCCAGCGACCCCAGGGGGCTAAACACCGGGGAGCTGTTTTTT. Its protein product is CASDPRGLNTGELFF.

This chain uses TRBV29-1 with TRBJ2-7; 7 bases line up with TRBD1. This CDR3 is built from 13 residues. Losses at the gene ends were 2 bases for V and 1 base for J; bases not matched to a gene: 2. Germline lookup yields CDR1 SQVTM and CDR2 ANQGSEA. The CDR3 sequence is CSVESTGSYEQYF. Written as DNA, the CDR3 is TGCAGCGTTGAATCGACAGGGTCCTACGAGCAGTACTTC.

The gene calls are TRBV28 and TRBJ1-2, with a tentative D call TRBD1 (5 bases). Trimming shortened V by 3 bases and J by 8 bases, and 19 bases separated the two germline ends. This CDR3 is 15 amino acids long. Per germline, CDR1 MDHEN and CDR2 SYDVKM. Written as DNA, the CDR3 is TGTGCCAGCAGTTTCTCCCCCCTGGGGGGAGGGGGCTACACCTTC. Translation gives CASSFSPLGGGGYTF.

The CDR3 DNA reads as TGCGCCAGCTCGGAGACCCCAGAGTTAGCCAAAAACATTCAGTACTTC. It encodes CASSETPELAKNIQYF. This chain uses TRBV5-1 with TRBJ2-4; D remains unclear. CDR1 is SGHRS, CDR2 YFSETQ, per germline. The CDR3 is made up of 16 amino acids. The V and J ends lost 7 bases and 0 bases respectively, with 17 bases between them.

This sequence joins TRBV4-1 and TRBJ2-1; D is ambiguous. V was shortened by 0 bases and J by 2 bases, with 11 bases between the two germline ends. This CDR3 region has 16 residues. Germline CDR1 MGHRA, CDR2 YSYEKL. The CDR3 DNA reads TGCGCCAGCAGCCAAGATTCGGTAGAACCCTACAATGAGCAGTTCTTC. This gives the protein CASSQDSVEPYNEQFF.

In its sample, this clone was seen once. The V gene is TRBV7-8, the J gene TRBJ2-7; 10 nucleotides agree with TRBD1. Germline CDR1 reads SGHVS; CDR2 reads FQNEAQ. The CDR3 covers 15 residues. The ends lost 5 bases at V and 5 bases at J; junction bases unmatched: 9. Here the CDR3 reads CASSPGTGEIHEQYF. In DNA, the CDR3 is TGTGCCAGCAGCCCCGGGACAGGGGAAATCCACGAGCAGTACTTC. Full variable domain (outside the CDR3, taken from reference TRBV7-8 and TRBJ2-7): GAGVSQSPRYKVAKRGQDVALRCDPISGHVSLFWYQQALGQGPEFLTYFQNEAQLDKSGLPSDRFFAERPEGSVSTLKIQRTQQEDSAVYLCASSPGTGEIHEQYFGPGTRLTVT.

The rearrangement uses TRBV25-1 and TRBJ2-1; 11 positions match TRBD2. The CDR3 has 17 residues. Per the germline V gene, CDR1 is MGHDK and CDR2 is SYGVNS. V lost 2 bases to trimming and J lost 0 bases; unmatched junction nucleotides: 3. This CDR3 reads CASSEEGLAGSYNEQFF. The CDR3 DNA follows: TGTGCCAGCAGTGAAGAAGGACTAGCGGGCTCCTACAATGAGCAGTTCTTC. The whole variable domain, remainder taken from reference TRBV25-1 and TRBJ2-1, is EADIYQTPRYLVIGTGKKITLECSQTMGHDKMYWYQQDPGMELHLIHYSYGVNSTEKGDLSSESTVSRIRTEHFPLTLESARPSHTSQYLCASSEEGLAGSYNEQFFGPGTRLTVL.

The chain links TRBV10-3 to TRBJ1-4, with 8 bases aligning to TRBD1. Germline V gives CDR1 ENHRY, CDR2 SYGVKD. The CDR3 covers 14 residues. V gave up 4 bases and J gave up 6 bases; unmatched junction bases: 4. The CDR3 here is CAISAGGSDEKLFF. CDR3 bases: TGTGCCATCAGTGCAGGGGGCTCAGATGAAAAACTGTTTTTT.

The chain carries TRBV15 and TRBJ2-1; TRBD2 aligns across 9 bases. CDR1 LNHNV and CDR2 YYDKDF come from the germline V gene (reference sequence). The CDR3 totals 15 residues. J gave up 10 bases and V 2 bases, and 9 bases lay outside the gene matches. CDR3 sequence (DNA): TGTGCCACCAGCAGACGAGAAGCGGGAGGCCCGGAGCAGTTCTTC. Encoded protein: CATSRREAGGPEQFF.

The chain uses TRBV11-3 and TRBJ2-3; 9 nucleotides align to TRBD2. The V and J ends lost 1 base and 0 bases, in that order; junction bases with no gene match: 8. Germline lookup yields CDR1 SGHNT and CDR2 YENEEA. There are 18 residues in the CDR3. In DNA, the CDR3 is TGTGCCAGCAGCTTAGCGGGGCTAGCGGGAAGGAGCACAGATACGCAGTATTTT. It specifies CASSLAGLAGRSTDTQYF.

The V call is TRBV29-1, the J call TRBJ2-5; 8 bases match TRBD2. The CDR3 runs to 14 residues. The germline V gene has CDR1 SQVTM and CDR2 ANQGSEA. V was clipped by 1 base and J by 5 bases; unmatched bases: 6. CDR3 in amino acids: CSVEGLSGAETQYF. The CDR3 DNA reads TGCAGCGTTGAAGGGCTTAGCGGGGCGGAGACCCAGTACTTC. Full variable domain (rest looked up from reference TRBV29-1 and TRBJ2-5): SAVISQKPSRDICQRGTSLTIQCQVDSQVTMMFWYRQQPGQSLTLIATANQGSEATYESGFVIDKFPISRPNLTFSTLTVSNMSPEDSSIYLCSVEGLSGAETQYFGPGTRLLVL.

This clone was seen just once. The J gene is TRBJ1-2, the V gene TRBV7-9; TRBD1 agrees at 7 bases. CDR3 length: 18 amino acids. Trimming took 5 bases from V and 0 from J; bases not matched to a gene: 15. Per germline, CDR1 SEHNR and CDR2 FQNEAQ (reference sequence). CDR3 loop: CASSARGTEFDTNYGYTF. The CDR3 nucleotides are TGTGCCAGCAGCGCTAGAGGGACAGAATTCGACACTAACTATGGCTACACCTTC.

The V call is TRBV27, the J call TRBJ1-1, with 8 bases aligning to TRBD1. Germline CDR1 is MNHEY and CDR2 is SMNVEV (reference sequence). The CDR3 has 15 amino acids. V shed 5 bases and J 4 bases; nucleotides not matched to a gene: 9. In nucleotides, the CDR3 is TGTGCCAGCAGTCACAGGGGGGGATCATCCACTGAAGCTTTCTTT. Translating it yields CASSHRGGSSTEAFF.

This chain's CDR3 is CASSRLLEVEQYF. The CDR3 DNA reads TGTGCCAGCAGCCGACTACTAGAGGTCGAGCAGTACTTC. The chain carries TRBV7-9 and TRBJ2-7; a possible D gene is TRBD2 (5 bases). V was cut by 5 bases and J by 6 bases, with 14 bases left in between. The V gene's germline CDR1 is SEHNR and CDR2 FQNEAQ (reference sequence). This CDR3 has 13 amino acids.

The V and J genes are TRBV5-4 and TRBJ2-3; 7 nucleotides match TRBD2. This CDR3 has 19 amino acids. CDR1 is SGHNT, CDR2 YYREEE, per germline (reference sequence). Losses at the gene ends were 4 bases for V and 0 bases for J; bases not matched to a gene: 17. CDR3 coding DNA: TGTGCCAGCAGCACCAGATTCAGGTCTAGCGGAACTAGCACAGATACGCAGTATTTT. It yields the protein CASSTRFRSSGTSTDTQYF.

This clone is a singleton in its sample. This sequence joins TRBV28 and TRBJ2-7, with 14 bases identical to TRBD2. The CDR3 covers 14 residues. Per germline, CDR1 MDHEN and CDR2 SYDVKM. Trimming at V came to 8 bases and at J to 3 bases, leaving 3 bases not matched to a gene. The CDR3 is CASSGTSGSYEQYF. The CDR3 region has the DNA TGTGCCAGCTCGGGGACTAGCGGGAGCTACGAGCAGTACTTC.